These T cell receptor beta chains were read from a single sample in a study of beta chain features in type 1 diabetes. TCRdb keeps only in-frame clones here, not all; method: immunoSEQ multiplex PCR. Seen here are some 500,000 clones, over 9.5% observed once, and the top ten hold 0.035% to 0.05%. The sample taken for sequencing was naive CD4+ T cells from blood. The source of these receptors is a woman younger than 35 in good health. The CDR3 runs from the conserved cysteine through the conserved F or W. D genes are given only for firm matches. Not every row has a clone size; where given, it reads once, few, many or a size class.

j_call clone_size d_call v_call cdr3_nt cdr3_aa
TRBJ2-1 . . TRBV15 TGTGCCACCAGCAGAGGAGGGACCTACAATGAGCAGTTCTTC CATSRGGTYNEQFF
TRBJ2-5 . . TRBV7-2 TGTGCCAGCAGCTCCCACCCGGGCCCTAGGGAGACCCAGTACTTC CASSSHPGPRETQYF
TRBJ2-1 . TRBD1 TRBV9 TGTGCCAGCAGCGCACGGACAGGGAATGAGCAGTTCTTC CASSARTGNEQFF
TRBJ2-5 few TRBD1 TRBV4-3 TGCGCCAGCAGCCAACTTCGGGGACAGGGCGGAGAGACCCAGTACTTC CASSQLRGQGGETQYF
TRBJ2-3 . . TRBV5-1 TGCGCCAGCAGAGCCACGACCAGCGCAGATACGCAGTATTTT CASRATTSADTQYF
TRBJ2-3 . . TRBV11-2 TGTGCCAGCGGACCCGGCTGGGGCAGCACAGATACGCAGTATTTT CASGPGWGSTDTQYF
TRBJ1-1 many TRBD1 TRBV7-9 TGTGCCAGCAGCACGGGACAGGGAGCTTTCTTT CASSTGQGAFF
TRBJ2-4 . TRBD2 TRBV2 TGTGCCAGCAGTGAGGGGTCTAGCGGTAGGATAGGAATTCAGTACTTC CASSEGSSGRIGIQYF
TRBJ1-2 . . TRBV30 TGTGCCGGTAAACTGAGTGGGATGTGGGGCTATGGCTACACCTTC CAGKLSGMWGYGYTF
TRBJ1-1 . TRBD1 TRBV5-1 TGCGCCAGCCGGGAACAGGGGGCGACTGAAGCTTTCTTT CASREQGATEAFF
TRBJ1-2 once TRBD1 TRBV11-2 TGTGCCAGCAGCGTACCCGACAGGGATCGCTACACCTTC CASSVPDRDRYTF
TRBJ2-3 . TRBD2 TRBV11-2 TGTGCCAGCAGCCCCCGTACCCGGACTAGCGGGTCATCAGATACGCAGTATTTT CASSPRTRTSGSSDTQYF
TRBJ2-5 few . TRBV28 TGTGCCAGCAGCTTTACGGCCGATCCCGAGACCCAGTACTTC CASSFTADPETQYF
TRBJ1-2 . . TRBV5-1 TGCGCCAGCAGCTTGGCGGGGAGAATCTATGGCTACACCTTC CASSLAGRIYGYTF
TRBJ2-1 . TRBD2 TRBV15 TGTGCCACCAGCAGCAGCAAACTAGCGGGAGTTCTTAATGAGCAGTTCTTC CATSSSKLAGVLNEQFF
TRBJ1-1 few . TRBV15 TGTGCCACCAGCAGAGATCGGGTGAACACTGAAGCTTTCTTT CATSRDRVNTEAFF
TRBJ2-3 . . TRBV9 TGTGCCAGCAGCACTCGGGACCCGTCAGATACGCAGTATTTT CASSTRDPSDTQYF
TRBJ2-5 few TRBD1 TRBV4-1 TGCGCCAGCAGCCAAGATGAGGGGGCCCTGGTGACCCAGTACTTC CASSQDEGALVTQYF
TRBJ2-1 few . TRBV5-1 TGCGCCAGCAGCTTGGCCAGGGCTGGGTACAATGAGCAGTTCTTC CASSLARAGYNEQFF
TRBJ2-7 . TRBD1 TRBV2 TGTGCCAACAAAAAGGACAGGGATTCCTACGAGCAGTACTTC CANKKDRDSYEQYF
TRBJ2-7 . TRBD2 TRBV15 TGTGCCACCAGCAGAGGGGAGGCGGGAGTCTACGAGCAGTACTTC CATSRGEAGVYEQYF
TRBJ2-3 few TRBD1 TRBV4-3 TGCGCCAGCAGCCAAGAATACACAGGGGTTTCAGATACGCAGTATTTT CASSQEYTGVSDTQYF
TRBJ2-7 . . TRBV5-1 TGCGCCAGCAGCTTGGACAGGGCCGAGCAGTACTTC CASSLDRAEQYF
TRBJ2-7 few . TRBV27 TGTGCCAGCAGTTTATCCTTGGTGGGTAGCTCCTACGAGCAGTACTTC CASSLSLVGSSYEQYF
TRBJ2-7 . . TRBV29-1 TGCAGCGTTGAAGGGGGAGCCGAGCAGTACTTC CSVEGGAEQYF
TRBJ2-3 few . TRBV7-3 TGTGCCAGCAGCCCTAGCACAGATACGCAGTATTTT CASSPSTDTQYF
TRBJ1-1 . . TRBV29-1 TGCAGCGCATTACCAAACACTGAAGCTTTCTTT CSALPNTEAFF